This TCR beta chain was profiled in a study of early T cells in non-severe SARS-CoV-2 infection. Study background: With bulk RNA from unsorted whole blood as input, sequencing yielded unpaired chains.

After removal of 6 bases from V and 7 bases from J, the junction contained 10 bases not matched to a gene. The CDR3 loop spans 14 amino acids. Each CDR3 protein is one row after TCRdb ran MiXCR on the 5' RACE reads. The profile shows 55,000 to 75,000 distinct CDR3 sequences, about a tenth of them singletons. The V call is TRBV12-3 or TRBV12-4, the J call TRBJ1-2, with 8 nucleotides matching TRBD1. Sequencing was done on a sample of whole blood. The source of this sequence is an adult who was a healthcare worker with PCR-confirmed SARS-CoV-2 infection or an uninfected control (not recorded which). The CDR3 nucleotides read TGTGCCAGCAGCCTTGGACAGGGAGTCTCTGGCTACACCTTC. Translated, it gives CASSLGQGVSGYTF.